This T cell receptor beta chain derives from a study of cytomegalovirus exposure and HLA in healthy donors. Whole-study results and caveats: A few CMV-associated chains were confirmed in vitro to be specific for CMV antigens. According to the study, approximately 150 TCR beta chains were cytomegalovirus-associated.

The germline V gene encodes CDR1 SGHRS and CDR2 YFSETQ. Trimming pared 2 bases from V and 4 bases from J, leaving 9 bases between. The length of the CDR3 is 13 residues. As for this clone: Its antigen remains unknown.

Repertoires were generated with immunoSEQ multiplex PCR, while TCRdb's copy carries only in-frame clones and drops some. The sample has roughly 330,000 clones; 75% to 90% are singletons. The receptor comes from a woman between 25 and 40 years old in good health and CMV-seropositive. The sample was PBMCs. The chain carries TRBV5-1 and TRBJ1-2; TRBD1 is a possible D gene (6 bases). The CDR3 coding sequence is TGCGCCAGCAGCTTACGGACAGCCTATGGCTACACCTTC. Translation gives CASSLRTAYGYTF.